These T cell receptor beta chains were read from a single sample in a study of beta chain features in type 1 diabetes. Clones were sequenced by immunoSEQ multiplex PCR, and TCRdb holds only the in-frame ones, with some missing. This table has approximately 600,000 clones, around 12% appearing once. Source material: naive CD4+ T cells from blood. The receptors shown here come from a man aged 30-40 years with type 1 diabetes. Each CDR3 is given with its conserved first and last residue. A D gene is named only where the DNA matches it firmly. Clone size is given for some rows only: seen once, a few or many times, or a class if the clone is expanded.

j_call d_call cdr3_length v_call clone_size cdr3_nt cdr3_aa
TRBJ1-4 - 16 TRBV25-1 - TGTGCCAGCAGTGAATCCGTGGACTCAGGCGCTGAAAAACTGTTTTTT CASSESVDSGAEKLFF
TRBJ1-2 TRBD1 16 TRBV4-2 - TGTGCCAGCAGCCTCCAAGCCGAAGGGGGCGCCGGTGGCTACACCTTC CASSLQAEGGAGGYTF
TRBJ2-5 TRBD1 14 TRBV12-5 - TGTGCTAGTGGCCGACAGGGCCAACAAGAGACCCAGTACTTC CASGRQGQQETQYF
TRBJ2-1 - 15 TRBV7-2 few TGTGCCAGCAGCTTAGAGGGGCCCTCCTACAATGAGCAGTTCTTC CASSLEGPSYNEQFF
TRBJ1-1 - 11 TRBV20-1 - TGCAGTGCTAGAGGAAACACTGAAGCTTTCTTT CSARGNTEAFF
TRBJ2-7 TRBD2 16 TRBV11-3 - TGTGCCAGCAGCTTAGATCAACTAGCGGGGTTCGACGAGCAGTACTTC CASSLDQLAGFDEQYF
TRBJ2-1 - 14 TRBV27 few TGTGCCAGCAGTTTAACTACAGTCTACAATGAGCAGTTCTTC CASSLTTVYNEQFF
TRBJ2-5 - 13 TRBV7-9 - TGTGCCAGCAGCTTATTGGGGTTGGAGACCCAGTACTTC CASSLLGLETQYF
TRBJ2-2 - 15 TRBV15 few TGTGCCACCAGCAGAGATCGGGCAGGAGACCGGGAGCTGTTTTTT CATSRDRAGDRELFF
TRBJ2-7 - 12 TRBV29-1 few TGCAGCGGGCGCGGGGCCGGGGGCGAGCAGTACTTC CSGRGAGGEQYF
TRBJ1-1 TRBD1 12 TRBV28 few TGTGCCAGCAGTCTACGGACAGGGCCGGCTTTCTTT CASSLRTGPAFF
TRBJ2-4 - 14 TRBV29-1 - TGCAGCGTTGCTGGACAGCTAGCCAAAAACATTCAGTACTTC CSVAGQLAKNIQYF
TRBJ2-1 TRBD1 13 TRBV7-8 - TGTGCCAGCAGCTTAGCAGGGGGCGATGAGCAGTTCTTC CASSLAGGDEQFF
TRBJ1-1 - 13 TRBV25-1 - TGTGCCAGCATTGGAAGTGGTGCCACTGAAGCTTTCTTT CASIGSGATEAFF
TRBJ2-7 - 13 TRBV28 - TGTGCCAGCAGTTTAACTAATACCTACGAGCAGTACTTC CASSLTNTYEQYF
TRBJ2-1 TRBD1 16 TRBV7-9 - TGTGCCAGCAGCACAGGGGTTATCGGCTCCTACAATGAGCAGTTCTTC CASSTGVIGSYNEQFF
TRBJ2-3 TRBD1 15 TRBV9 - TGTGCCAGCAGCGAATCGGGACAGGGAAGAGATACGCAGTATTTT CASSESGQGRDTQYF
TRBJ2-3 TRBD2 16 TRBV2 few TGTGCCAGTGGGTTAGCGGGGGGGCCTATGACAGATACGCAGTATTTT CASGLAGGPMTDTQYF
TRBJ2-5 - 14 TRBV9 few TGTGCCAGCAGCCCCATGAGTAGCCAAGAGACCCAGTACTTC CASSPMSSQETQYF
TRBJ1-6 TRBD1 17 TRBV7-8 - TGTGCCAGCAGCTCTAACAGGGGGTGGAGGAGTAATTCACCCCTCCACTTT CASSSNRGWRSNSPLHF
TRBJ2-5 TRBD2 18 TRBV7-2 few TGTGCCAGCAGCTTAGAAGGGGGATCTAGCGGGTACCAAGAGACCCAGTACTTC CASSLEGGSSGYQETQYF
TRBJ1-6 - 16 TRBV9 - TGTGCCAGCAGCAGGGGCGAGCAGGGGAATAATTCACCCCTCCACTTT CASSRGEQGNNSPLHF
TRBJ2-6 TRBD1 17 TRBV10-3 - TGTGCCATCAGTCCCCAGGGGACAGGGGTGGGGGCCAACGTCCTGACTTTC CAISPQGTGVGANVLTF
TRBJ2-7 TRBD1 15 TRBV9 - TGTGCCAGCAGCGTAGCTGGACAGGGGACCTACGAGCAGTACTTC CASSVAGQGTYEQYF
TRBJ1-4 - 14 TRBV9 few TGTGCCAGCAGCGTGGGAGGGGATGATGAAAAACTGTTTTTT CASSVGGDDEKLFF
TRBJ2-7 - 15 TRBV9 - TGTGCCAGCAGCGTAGAGGACACCCGTTCCTACGAGCAGTACTTC CASSVEDTRSYEQYF
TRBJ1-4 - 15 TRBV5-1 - TGCGCCAGCAGCCTCGGAGGACAAACTAATGAAAAACTGTTTTTT CASSLGGQTNEKLFF
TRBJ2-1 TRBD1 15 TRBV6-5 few TGTGCCAGCAGTTACTCGCCAGGGGGTACGAATGAGCAGTTCTTC CASSYSPGGTNEQFF
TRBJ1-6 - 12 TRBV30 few TGTGCCTGGACCGACGGGGTTTCACCCCTCCACTTT CAWTDGVSPLHF
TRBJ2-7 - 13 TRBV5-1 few TGCGCCAGCAGCTCGACCCTCACATACGAGCAGTACTTC CASSSTLTYEQYF
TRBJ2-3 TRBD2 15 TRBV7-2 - TGTGCCAGCAGCTTAGAAGTTACTAGCGGGCATACGCAGTATTTT CASSLEVTSGHTQYF
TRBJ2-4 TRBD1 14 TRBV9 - TGTGCCAGCAGCGTAGACGGGACAGAAAACATTCAGTACTTC CASSVDGTENIQYF
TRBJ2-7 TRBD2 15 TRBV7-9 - TGTGCCAGCAGCTTTCCGGGACTAGGCACCTACGAGCAGTACTTC CASSFPGLGTYEQYF
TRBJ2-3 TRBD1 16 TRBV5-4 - TGTGCCAGCAGCTTCCCCGGGACAGGGCCTGGGGATACGCAGTATTTT CASSFPGTGPGDTQYF
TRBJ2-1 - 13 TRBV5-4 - TGTGCCAGCAGCCCCGGAAGGGGAAATGAGCAGTTCTTC CASSPGRGNEQFF
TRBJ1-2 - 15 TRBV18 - TGTGCCAGCTCACCAACTGGACGGTGGGTCGATGGCTACACCTTC CASSPTGRWVDGYTF
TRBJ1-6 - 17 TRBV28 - TGTGCCAGCAGCTTACCCGGGGGAACGATAATGGGTTCACCCCTCCACTTT CASSLPGGTIMGSPLHF
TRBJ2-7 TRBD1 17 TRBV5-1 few TGCGCCAGCAGCCCACCACCCGGACAGGGGACGTCCTACGAGCAGTACTTC CASSPPPGQGTSYEQYF
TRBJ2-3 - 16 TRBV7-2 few TGTGCCAGCAGCTTAGTCGAGCTCTATAGCACAGATACGCAGTATTTT CASSLVELYSTDTQYF
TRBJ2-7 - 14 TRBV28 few TGTGCCAGCAATTTAAGTTGGGGGGCGGACGAGCAGTACTTC CASNLSWGADEQYF
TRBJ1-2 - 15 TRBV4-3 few TGCGCCAGCAGCCAAGATGGGCCTCCGCCGGGGGGCTACACCTTC CASSQDGPPPGGYTF
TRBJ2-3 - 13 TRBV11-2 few TGTGCCAGCAGCTTAGCAAGGGCAGATACGCAGTATTTT CASSLARADTQYF